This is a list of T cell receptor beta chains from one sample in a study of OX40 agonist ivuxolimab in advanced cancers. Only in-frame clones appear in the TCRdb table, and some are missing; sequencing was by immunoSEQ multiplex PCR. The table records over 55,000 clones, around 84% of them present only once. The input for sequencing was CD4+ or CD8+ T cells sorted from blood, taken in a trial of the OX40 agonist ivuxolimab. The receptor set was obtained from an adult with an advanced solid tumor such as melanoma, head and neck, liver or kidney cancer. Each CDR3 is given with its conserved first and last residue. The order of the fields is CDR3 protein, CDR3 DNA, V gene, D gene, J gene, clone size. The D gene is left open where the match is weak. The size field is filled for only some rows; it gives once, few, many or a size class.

CDR3: CASSRWDRQETQYF
DNA: TGCGCCAGCAGTCGGTGGGACAGACAAGAGACCCAGTACTTC
V: TRBV23-1
D: TRBD1
J: TRBJ2-5
size: .

CDR3: CASSLVGISNTQYF
DNA: TGTGCCAGCAGCTTAGTCGGGATTTCTAATACGCAGTATTTT
V: TRBV7-2
D: .
J: TRBJ2-3
size: .

CDR3: CASSSASHVGALAFF
DNA: TGTGCCAGCAGCTCAGCCTCACACGTGGGGGCTTTAGCTTTCTTT
V: TRBV6-5
D: .
J: TRBJ1-1
size: .

CDR3: CASSETGGRTGELFF
DNA: TGTGCCAGCAGTGAGACAGGGGGGCGAACCGGGGAGCTGTTTTTT
V: TRBV6-4
D: TRBD1
J: TRBJ2-2
size: .

CDR3: CASRGGGRNEQYF
DNA: TGTGCCAGCCGCGGAGGCGGGAGGAACGAGCAGTACTTC
V: TRBV28
D: TRBD2
J: TRBJ2-7
size: .

CDR3: CASSQDLLAKETQYF
DNA: TGCGCCAGCAGCCAAGATCTTTTAGCAAAGGAGACCCAGTACTTC
V: TRBV4-3
D: .
J: TRBJ2-5
size: few

CDR3: CSASKGNTIYF
DNA: TGCAGTGCTAGTAAAGGAAACACCATATATTTT
V: TRBV20-1
D: .
J: TRBJ1-3
size: .

CDR3: CASTIGPNTEAFF
DNA: TGTGCCAGCACCATAGGCCCAAACACTGAAGCTTTCTTT
V: TRBV7-3
D: .
J: TRBJ1-1
size: .

CDR3: CASGTTYEQYF
DNA: TGTGCCAGTGGGACCACCTACGAGCAGTACTTC
V: TRBV19
D: .
J: TRBJ2-7
size: .

CDR3: CASSSTPTSGGADTQYF
DNA: TGTGCCAGCAGCTCGACTCCGACTAGCGGGGGTGCAGATACGCAGTATTTT
V: TRBV11-3
D: TRBD2
J: TRBJ2-3
size: .

CDR3: CASNAGGPRPTDTQYF
DNA: TGCGCCAGCAACGCAGGGGGACCGCGACCCACAGATACGCAGTATTTT
V: TRBV23-1
D: TRBD1
J: TRBJ2-3
size: .

CDR3: CAWRANGGNGYTF
DNA: TGTGCCTGGAGGGCAAACGGGGGAAATGGCTACACCTTC
V: TRBV30
D: .
J: TRBJ1-2
size: .

CDR3: CASSSLKRLAGGLAYEQYF
DNA: TGTGCCAGCAGCTCACTTAAGAGACTAGCGGGAGGGCTTGCCTACGAGCAGTACTTC
V: TRBV11-2
D: TRBD2
J: TRBJ2-7
size: .

CDR3: CASSPRRGGFGDTQYF
DNA: TGTGCCAGCAGCCCCCGAAGGGGGGGATTTGGGGATACGCAGTATTTT
V: TRBV7-6
D: .
J: TRBJ2-3
size: .

CDR3: CATSIGGGTETQYF
DNA: TGTGCCACCAGCATCGGCGGGGGCACAGAGACCCAGTACTTC
V: TRBV6-5
D: .
J: TRBJ2-5
size: .

CDR3: CASSPRWQGYGYTF
DNA: TGTGCCAGCAGCCCCCGGTGGCAGGGCTATGGCTACACCTTC
V: TRBV7-8
D: .
J: TRBJ1-2
size: .

CDR3: CASSLGGVQETQYF
DNA: TGTGCCAGCAGCTTGGGGGGGGTCCAAGAGACCCAGTACTTC
V: TRBV5-4
D: .
J: TRBJ2-5
size: .

CDR3: CASSPGGEGGELFF
DNA: TGTGCCAGCAGCCCCGGGGGGGAAGGCGGGGAGCTGTTTTTT
V: TRBV7-2
D: TRBD2
J: TRBJ2-2
size: .

CDR3: CASSPPKAETQYF
DNA: TGTGCCAGCAGCCCCCCAAAGGCAGAGACCCAGTACTTC
V: TRBV7-8
D: .
J: TRBJ2-5
size: .

CDR3: CASSPGTDTQYF
DNA: TGTGCCAGCAGCCCCGGGACAGATACGCAGTATTTT
V: TRBV11-3
D: .
J: TRBJ2-3
size: .

CDR3: CSVKSGTADAF
DNA: TGCAGCGTGAAATCTGGGACGGCTGATGCCTTC
V: TRBV29-1
D: .
J: TRBJ1-2
size: .

CDR3: CASSGGVRREQYF
DNA: TGTGCCAGCTCCGGGGGGGTTCGTCGCGAGCAGTACTTC
V: TRBV6-5
D: TRBD2
J: TRBJ2-7
size: .

CDR3: CASSLARGGAGTYNEQFF
DNA: TGTGCCAGCAGCTTAGCGCGAGGTGGAGCAGGGACCTACAATGAGCAGTTCTTC
V: TRBV7-2
D: .
J: TRBJ2-1
size: .

CDR3: CASSLVGPAQQFF
DNA: TGTGCCAGCAGCTTGGTGGGTCCCGCCCAGCAGTTCTTC
V: TRBV7-9
D: .
J: TRBJ2-1
size: .

CDR3: CASSSGTGVNSPLHF
DNA: TGTGCCAGCAGCTCAGGGACAGGGGTTAATTCACCCCTCCACTTT
V: TRBV7-2
D: TRBD1
J: TRBJ1-6
size: .

CDR3: CASSRGVAETQYF
DNA: TGTGCCAGCAGCCGTGGAGTAGCGGAGACCCAGTACTTC
V: TRBV7-3
D: .
J: TRBJ2-5
size: .

CDR3: CASSYDRGPGYTF
DNA: TGTGCCAGCAGCTACGACAGGGGGCCTGGCTACACCTTC
V: TRBV7-2
D: TRBD1
J: TRBJ1-2
size: .

CDR3: CASSSAAQWNTEAFF
DNA: TGTGCCAGCAGCTCGGCAGCACAGTGGAACACTGAAGCTTTCTTT
V: TRBV11-3
D: .
J: TRBJ1-1
size: .

CDR3: CASSSLTGGRYGYTF
DNA: TGTGCCAGCAGTTCCCTCACAGGGGGCAGGTATGGCTACACCTTC
V: TRBV28
D: TRBD1
J: TRBJ1-2
size: .

CDR3: CASSLSAINTQYF
DNA: TGTGCCAGCAGCTTAAGCGCGATAAATACGCAGTATTTT
V: TRBV7-3
D: .
J: TRBJ2-3
size: .

CDR3: CASSQAGTSSWQYF
DNA: TGTGCCAGCAGCCAAGCCGGGACTAGCTCGTGGCAGTACTTC
V: TRBV14
D: TRBD2
J: TRBJ2-7
size: .

CDR3: CASSFPLGEQYF
DNA: TGTGCCAGCAGCTTCCCCCTAGGCGAGCAGTACTTC
V: TRBV11-3
D: .
J: TRBJ2-7
size: once

CDR3: CASSLAGAGLNSPLHF
DNA: TGTGCCAGCAGCTTAGCTGGGGCCGGGCTCAATTCACCCCTCCACTTT
V: TRBV7-9
D: .
J: TRBJ1-6
size: .

CDR3: CASSYAGVNQPQHF
DNA: TGTGCCAGCAGTTACGCAGGGGTCAATCAGCCCCAGCATTTT
V: TRBV6-5
D: .
J: TRBJ1-5
size: .

CDR3: CAISARTVVSTDTQYF
DNA: TGTGCCATCAGTGCCCGGACAGTGGTTAGCACAGATACGCAGTATTTT
V: TRBV10-3
D: .
J: TRBJ2-3
size: once

CDR3: CASSFLGAGETQYF
DNA: TGTGCCAGCAGCTTCTTAGGGGCGGGGGAGACCCAGTACTTC
V: TRBV9
D: .
J: TRBJ2-5
size: .

CDR3: CASSLQGQGTDTQYF
DNA: TGTGCCAGCAGCCTCCAGGGACAGGGTACGGATACGCAGTATTTT
V: TRBV7-9
D: TRBD1
J: TRBJ2-3
size: few

CDR3: CASSAPGWRGTEAFF
DNA: TGTGCCAGCAGTGCCCCGGGGTGGAGGGGGACTGAAGCTTTCTTT
V: TRBV6-4
D: .
J: TRBJ1-1
size: .

CDR3: CASSLFSGNTIYF
DNA: TGTGCCAGCAGCCTCTTCTCTGGAAACACCATATATTTT
V: TRBV7-2
D: .
J: TRBJ1-3
size: .

CDR3: CASSGWDSTDTQYF
DNA: TGTGCCAGCAGTGGCTGGGATAGCACAGATACGCAGTATTTT
V: TRBV25-1
D: .
J: TRBJ2-3
size: .

CDR3: CASSLHGSLGTDTQYF
DNA: TGTGCCAGCAGCTTACACGGCAGTTTGGGCACAGATACGCAGTATTTT
V: TRBV7-2
D: .
J: TRBJ2-3
size: .

CDR3: CSVSVWEQFF
DNA: TGCAGCGTGTCTGTTTGGGAGCAGTTCTTC
V: TRBV29-1
D: .
J: TRBJ2-1
size: .

CDR3: CASSLAVPSYNEQFF
DNA: TGTGCCAGCAGCTTAGCGGTCCCGTCCTACAATGAGCAGTTCTTC
V: TRBV11-3
D: .
J: TRBJ2-1
size: few

CDR3: CASSYRGTQYF
DNA: TGTGCCAGCAGTTATCGGGGGACCCAGTACTTC
V: TRBV6-1
D: .
J: TRBJ2-5
size: .

CDR3: CAWGHSGWVYEQYF
DNA: TGTGCCTGGGGTCACAGTGGCTGGGTCTACGAGCAGTACTTC
V: TRBV30
D: .
J: TRBJ2-7
size: .

CDR3: CASSPQGAGDTIYF
DNA: TGTGCCAGCAGCCCGCAGGGGGCCGGAGACACCATATATTTT
V: TRBV7-6
D: TRBD1
J: TRBJ1-3
size: few

CDR3: CASSHRQSYNEKLFF
DNA: TGCGCCAGCAGCCATCGACAGAGTTATAATGAAAAACTGTTTTTT
V: TRBV4-3
D: .
J: TRBJ1-4
size: .

CDR3: CASRPLYDSPLHF
DNA: TGTGCCAGCAGGCCATTGTACGATTCACCCCTCCACTTT
V: TRBV11-2
D: .
J: TRBJ1-6
size: .

CDR3: CASSLQAGSTSPLHF
DNA: TGCGCCAGCAGCCTCCAGGCGGGGTCGACTTCACCCCTCCACTTT
V: TRBV5-1
D: .
J: TRBJ1-6
size: few

CDR3: CASSNRDNNTGELFF
DNA: TGTGCCAGCAGCAACCGGGACAATAACACCGGGGAGCTGTTTTTT
V: TRBV21-1
D: .
J: TRBJ2-2
size: .

CDR3: CASRSRGQGNTIYF
DNA: TGTGCCAGTAGATCCCGTGGACAGGGAAACACCATATATTTT
V: TRBV19
D: .
J: TRBJ1-3
size: .

CDR3: CASSPGGRDTYEQYF
DNA: TGTGCCAGCAGCCCAGGAGGCAGAGACACCTACGAGCAGTACTTC
V: TRBV4-2
D: .
J: TRBJ2-7
size: .